Shown below are 25 T cell receptor beta chains from a single sample sequenced in a study of T cell repertoires in cytomegalovirus infection. Their antigens remain unidentified. Using its own MiXCR run on the reads, TCRdb lists one record per CDR3 protein. The sample has around 770,000 distinct CDR3 sequences, 25% to 30% seen once. The starting material was cultured CD8+ T cells from PBMCs, obtained from culture after CMV antigen stimulation. The receptors here all came from a human donor in good health (CMV status not recorded). Some clones in this sample may be carry-over from other donors' samples.

This clonotype was counted only a few times. Compared with germline, one end of the junction differs, possibly owing to a read error. This chain connects TRBV7-6 to TRBJ2-1; weak D call: TRBD1 (5 bases). CDR3 length equals 13 residues. Germline V gene sequence: CDR1 SGHVS, CDR2 FNYEAQ. The chain's CDR3 is CASSLAQGYEQFF. As DNA, the CDR3 is TGTGCTAGCAGCTTAGCTCAGGGTTATGAGCAGTTCTTC.

This clonotype turned up a few times. The chain links TRBV3-1 to TRBJ1-5; no reliable D call. Per the germline V gene, CDR1 is LGHDT and CDR2 is YNNKEL (reference sequence). Trimming took 1 base from V and 4 from J, leaving 8 bases between them. This CDR3 region has 14 residues. CDR3: CASSQAVGNQPQHF. The CDR3 DNA is TGTGCCAGCAGCCAAGCCGTCGGTAATCAGCCCCAGCATTTT.

Many counts were recorded for this clonotype. This chain uses TRBV7-8 with TRBJ2-7, with D uncertain. Trimming stripped 7 bases from V and 4 bases from J, with 11 bases between. The CDR3 is 12 amino acids. In germline, CDR1 is SGHVS, CDR2 FQNEAQ. CDR3: CASTAEKYEQYF. The CDR3 DNA reads TGTGCCAGCACAGCAGAAAAATACGAGCAGTACTTC.

This clonotype was observed many times. The gene calls are TRBV7-8 and TRBJ2-1, with D perhaps matching TRBD1 (6 bases). Trimming stripped 1 base from V and 13 bases from J, with 17 bases between. The CDR3 consists of 14 residues. Germline V gene lookup returns CDR1 SGHVS and CDR2 FQNEAQ. CDR3 loop: CASSLEYWQGNQFF. The CDR3 coding sequence is TGTGCCAGCAGCTTAGAATATTGGCAGGGGAATCAGTTCTTC. The complete variable domain, with remaining parts taken from reference TRBV7-8 and TRBJ2-1, reads GAGVSQSPRYKVAKRGQDVALRCDPISGHVSLFWYQQALGQGPEFLTYFQNEAQLDKSGLPSDRFFAERPEGSVSTLKIQRTQQEDSAVYLCASSLEYWQGNQFFGPGTRLTVL.

Only a few counts were recorded for this clonotype. V is TRBV6-6 and J is TRBJ2-2; TRBD2 agrees at 7 bases. This CDR3 is 18 amino acids long. In germline, CDR1 is MNHNY, CDR2 SVGAGI (reference sequence). Trimming removed 5 bases from V and 1 base from J; junction bases left unmatched: 13. In nucleotides, the CDR3 is TGTGCCAGCAGTCCCGGGGGGAGCGCTCCGGAGAACACCGGGGAGCTGTTTTTT. Protein product: CASSPGGSAPENTGELFF.

The CDR3 loop reads CASSTGPGGSNQPQHF. DNA of the CDR3: TGTGCCAGTAGTACAGGGCCTGGCGGGAGCAATCAGCCCCAGCATTTT. The chain links TRBV19 to TRBJ1-5, with D possibly TRBD1 on 5 matching bases. Between the trimmed V and J ends, which lost 4 bases and 1 base, there was a span of 14 bases. Germline CDR1 and CDR2: LNHDA and SQIVND (reference sequence). The CDR3 length is 16 residues.

This clonotype rates as medium-sized. The chain has TRBV7-8 and TRBJ2-7; no definite D call. The germline CDR1 and CDR2 sequences are SGHVS and FQNEAQ. CDR3 size: 16 residues. Trimming left V 2 bases short and J 3 bases short, with 17 bases between. The CDR3: CASSLFLAVTNYEQYF. The CDR3 bases are TGTGCCAGCAGCTTATTTCTGGCAGTTACTAACTACGAGCAGTACTTC.

The rearrangement uses TRBV5-1 and TRBJ1-4, with D perhaps matching TRBD1 (6 bases). Germline CDR1 reads SGHRS; CDR2 reads YFSETQ. V was pared by 3 bases and J by 2 bases, with 14 bases between. The CDR3 covers 16 residues. The CDR3, as DNA: TGCGCCAGCAGCTCCGGACAGCCCGGGACTAATGAAAAACTGTTTTTT. It specifies CASSSGQPGTNEKLFF.

As for this clonotype: A much larger clonotype is one base distant, so this may be a read error. The chain carries TRBV19 and TRBJ1-2; D is undetermined. The germline V gene encodes CDR1 LNHDA and CDR2 SQIVND (reference sequence). V was shortened by 2 bases and J by 2 bases, with 12 bases between the two germline ends. The CDR3 sequence is 15 residues long. The DNA of the CDR3 is TGTGCCAGTAGTATACAAAGGGCTCGAAACTATGGCTACACCTTC. It translates to CASSIQRARNYGYTF.

The chain combines TRBV5-8 with TRBJ2-5; 7 bases match TRBD1. CDR3 length: 15 amino acids. Germline CDR1 reads SGHTS; CDR2 reads YDEGEE. Trimming took 7 bases from V and 2 from J; bases not matched to a gene: 11. The CDR3 loop reads CASGLGTASQETQYF. In DNA form, the CDR3 reads TGTGCCAGCGGACTGGGGACAGCCTCTCAAGAGACCCAGTACTTC.

The rearrangement uses TRBV3-1 and TRBJ2-5; unclear D gene. CDR1 is LGHDT and CDR2 is YNNKEL in the germline V gene (reference sequence). The CDR3 runs to 13 residues. V was pared by 4 bases and J by 4 bases, with 10 bases between. The DNA of the CDR3 is TGTGCCAGCAGCCCCCCGGGCTTAGAGACCCAGTACTTC. It codes for CASSPPGLETQYF.

In its sample, this clonotype was seen many times. The CDR3, as DNA: TGTGCCAGCAGCGATATCGGGGGGGGGACAGATACGCAGTATTTT. Amino acid sequence: CASSDIGGGTDTQYF. The chain carries TRBV11-2 and TRBJ2-3; TRBD2 matches 8 bases. The J segment lost 3 bases and the V segment lost 5 bases, leaving 7 bases of the junction unmatched. The CDR3 sequence is 15 residues long. Germline CDR1 and CDR2: SGHAT and FQNNGV.

This sequence joins TRBV20-1 and TRBJ2-7, with 11 bases matching TRBD1. Trimming removed 4 bases from V and 5 bases from J; junction bases left unmatched: 10. This CDR3 contains 15 residues. Germline values: CDR1 DFQATT, CDR2 SNEGSKA (reference sequence). CDR3 residues: CSATQPGQGENEQYF. The CDR3 DNA reads as TGCAGTGCTACCCAACCGGGACAGGGGGAGAACGAGCAGTACTTC.

This clonotype showed up many times. The rearrangement joins TRBV7-6 to TRBJ2-2; possibly TRBD2 for D (5 bases). The CDR3 contains 13 residues. V lost 10 bases and J lost 1, with 10 bases in between. Germline V CDR1 and CDR2: SGHVS, FNYEAQ. The CDR3 nucleotides are TGTGCCACCAAACTAGTGAACACCGGGGAGCTGTTTTTT. Amino acid sequence: CATKLVNTGELFF.

This clonotype has only a few counts. The CDR3 region has the DNA TGTGCCAGCAGCTCCTCGTTGGGGCTCCAAGAGACCCAGTACTTC. Amino acid sequence: CASSSSLGLQETQYF. This chain connects TRBV11-2 to TRBJ2-5; the D gene is possibly TRBD1 (5 bases). V lost 4 bases and J lost 1, with 13 bases in between. Germline CDR1 and CDR2: SGHAT and FQNNGV. The length of the CDR3 is 15 residues. The full variable domain, with the rest looked up from reference TRBV11-2 and TRBJ2-5, is EAGVAQSPRYKIIEKRQSVAFWCNPISGHATLYWYQQILGQGPKLLIQFQNNGVVDDSQLPKDRFSAERLKGVDSTLKIQPAKLEDSAVYLCASSSSLGLQETQYFGPGTRLLVL.

On this clonotype itself: A much larger clonotype is one base distant, so this may be a read error. The chain uses TRBV7-2 and TRBJ2-1; 9 nucleotides line up with TRBD2. Germline V lookup: CDR1 SGHTA, CDR2 FQGNSA. The CDR3 is 15 amino acids. CDR3 bases: TGTGCCAGCAGGACTCAAGCGGGGGGTCTGTATGAGCGGTTCTTC. Translation: CASRTQAGGLYERFF.

The rearrangement uses TRBV19 and TRBJ1-2; D is perhaps TRBD1 (6 bases). V was shortened by 3 bases and J by 6 bases, with 11 bases between the two germline ends. This CDR3 is built from 13 residues. From germline, CDR1 is LNHDA and CDR2 SQIVND (reference sequence). The CDR3 sequence is CASSIGTLDGYTF. CDR3 sequence (DNA): TGTGCCAGTAGTATCGGGACACTGGATGGCTACACCTTC.

This chain connects TRBV20-1 to TRBJ1-1, with D possibly matching TRBD1 (5 bases). The V end was cut by 0 bases, the J end by 0 bases, with 11 bases between. The germline CDR1 and CDR2 sequences are DFQATT and SNEGSKA (reference sequence). The CDR3 consists of 15 residues. As DNA, the CDR3 is TGCAGTGCTAGAGACCTGACAGCCATGAACACTGAAGCTTTCTTT. Residues: CSARDLTAMNTEAFF.

This clonotype was recorded a few times. The V and J genes are TRBV4-3 and TRBJ1-2, with D tentatively TRBD1 (6 bases). Germline V CDR1 and CDR2: LGHNA, YSLEER. The CDR3 extends over 15 amino acids. The V end lost 0 bases, the J end lost 10 bases, and 18 bases lay between the germline ends. In DNA form, the CDR3 reads TGCGCCAGCAGCCAAGATATTGGGGACACCTCGTACTACACCTTC. Residues: CASSQDIGDTSYYTF.

Many counts were recorded for this clonotype. J is TRBJ2-5 and V is TRBV7-9; 9 nucleotides align to TRBD1. The CDR3 is made up of 15 amino acids. V gave up 4 bases and J gave up 4 bases; unmatched junction bases: 7. Germline CDR1 SEHNR, CDR2 FQNEAQ (reference sequence). The CDR3 here is CASSSRRQGGETQYF. The CDR3 DNA is TGTGCCAGCAGCTCCCGTAGACAGGGGGGAGAGACCCAGTACTTC.

The rearrangement uses TRBV7-6 and TRBJ2-3, with a possible D match to TRBD2 (6 bases). Germline-derived CDR1 and CDR2 are SGHVS and FNYEAQ. The germline V and J ends were trimmed by 0 bases and 6 bases, with 13 bases remaining between them. The CDR3 runs 15 residues. CDR3 protein: CASSLAAEGPDTQYF. CDR3 DNA: TGTGCCAGCAGCTTAGCCGCGGAGGGTCCCGATACGCAGTATTTT.

The chain employs TRBV7-9 and TRBJ2-6; D gene unclear. The length of the CDR3 is 16 residues. The V gene's germline CDR1 is SEHNR and CDR2 FQNEAQ (reference sequence). Trimming took 5 bases from V and 3 from J, leaving 14 bases between them. CDR3 in DNA: TGTGCCAGCAGCCACTCAGCAGGTAGTGGGGCCAACGTCCTGACTTTC. It translates to CASSHSAGSGANVLTF.

This clonotype turned up a few times. The chain has TRBV12-3 or TRBV12-4 and TRBJ1-1, with D tentatively TRBD1 (5 bases). Trimming pared 5 bases from V and 6 bases from J, leaving 13 bases between. The CDR3 loop spans 13 amino acids. The chain's CDR3 is CASSPGGSAEAFF. CDR3 sequence (DNA): TGTGCCAGCAGTCCTGGGGGGTCCGCTGAAGCTTTCTTT.

This clonotype has a handful of counts. V and J are TRBV11-1 and TRBJ1-2, with a tentative D call TRBD1 (5 bases). The CDR3 sequence is 16 residues long. CDR1 is SGHAT and CDR2 is FQDESV in the germline V gene (reference sequence). Trimming took 2 bases from V and 1 from J, leaving 14 bases between them. Written as DNA, the CDR3 is TGTGCCAGCAGCTTATTGTCGACAGCGAATAACTATGGCTACACCTTC. It yields the protein CASSLLSTANNYGYTF.

The chain employs TRBV4-1 and TRBJ1-2; D is possibly TRBD1 (6 bases). The CDR3 totals 16 residues. Germline V lookup: CDR1 MGHRA, CDR2 YSYEKL. Trimming stripped 1 base from V and 2 bases from J, with 14 bases between. CDR3 loop: CASSQVHTGWNYGYTF. In DNA form, the CDR3 reads TGCGCCAGCAGCCAAGTTCACACAGGGTGGAACTATGGCTACACCTTC.